This T cell receptor (beta chain) emerged from a study of blood T cell repertoires in COVID-19. Overall study context: Spain, Italy and the United States supplied samples that represented acute and convalescent COVID-19. The cDNA or gDNA used as material had been derived from T cells, B-cell-depleted T cells, or PBMCs.

How the authors handled the data: By means of reference gene primer amplification, nucleated cell counts were estimated. Libraries were prepared by immunoSEQ multiplex PCR; TCRdb keeps only in-frame clonotypes and omits some of them. The V and J calls and clone size were taken over from that table, and D and trimming were inferred from the DNA. The sample carries 110,000 to 150,000 clones, 80% recorded once. CDR1 and CDR2 (germline): MNHEY, SMNVEV (reference sequence). The trim removed 5 bases at V and 9 bases at J, leaving 9 bases unmatched. The CDR3 covers 14 residues. The TCR originated in a man between 65 and 85 years old who had recovered from COVID-19. The rearrangement links TRBV27 to TRBJ2-1, with TRBD2 matching over 8 bases. Input material: peripheral blood. CDR3 sequence (DNA): TGTGCCAGCAGTCTCGGGGGGGGAGCGGGTGAGCAGTTCTTC. Protein product: CASSLGGGAGEQFF.